This passage covers 27 T cell receptor beta chains from one sample sequenced in a study of blood T cell repertoires in COVID-19. Method: immunoSEQ multiplex PCR; TCRdb's copy keeps in-frame clones and lacks some. The sample contains approximately 130,000 clones, about 86% of which appear only once. The sequencing sample was made of peripheral blood. These receptors originate from a man older than 75 with active or convalescent COVID-19.

V is TRBV7-3 and J is TRBJ2-1, with D possibly being TRBD1 (5 bases). The V gene lost 2 bases and the J gene lost 7 bases, with 6 bases spanning the gap. Germline values: CDR1 SGHTA, CDR2 FQGTGA. CDR3 length: 12 amino acids. The CDR3 protein is CASSLSGNEQFF. For the CDR3, the DNA is TGTGCCAGCAGCTTATCAGGGAATGAGCAGTTCTTC. Complete variable domain (other parts from reference TRBV7-3 and TRBJ2-1): GAGVSQTPSNKVTEKGKYVELRCDPISGHTALYWYRQSLGQGPEFLIYFQGTGAADDSGLPNDRFFAVRPEGSVSTLKIQRTERGDSAVYLCASSLSGNEQFFGPGTRLTVL.

The chain uses TRBV29-1 and TRBJ1-2; 11 nucleotides match TRBD1. Per the germline V gene, CDR1 is SQVTM and CDR2 is ANQGSEA. The CDR3 totals 14 residues. V was pared by 1 base and J by 8 bases, with 6 bases of the junction left unmatched. CDR3 coding DNA: TGCAGCGTTGAAGGGACAGGGGGCCAATACGGCTACACCTTC. As protein: CSVEGTGGQYGYTF.

The chain recombines TRBV7-9 with TRBJ2-7; D is unresolved. Trimming took 5 bases from V and 0 from J, leaving 14 bases between them. There are 15 residues in the CDR3. Germline V lookup: CDR1 SEHNR, CDR2 FQNEAQ (reference sequence). CDR3 sequence: CASSPIKTNSYEQYF. In DNA form, the CDR3 reads TGTGCCAGCAGCCCCATAAAAACTAACTCCTACGAGCAGTACTTC.

This clone has only a few counts. The chain uses TRBV7-8 and TRBJ2-2; D is perhaps TRBD2 (5 bases). The CDR3 is 17 amino acids. CDR1 SGHVS and CDR2 FQNEAQ come from the germline V gene. Trimming removed 1 base at V and 4 bases at J, with 16 bases between. In nucleotides, the CDR3 is TGTGCCAGCAGCTTAGGGGGTGCTGTACGGGGCACCGGGGAGCTGTTTTTT. This sequence encodes CASSLGGAVRGTGELFF.

This clone is a singleton in its sample. J is TRBJ1-2 and V is TRBV5-4; D ambiguous. In germline, CDR1 is SGHNT, CDR2 YYREEE (reference sequence). V was pared by 3 bases and J by 0 bases, with 12 bases between. This CDR3 contains 15 residues. The CDR3 bases are TGTGCCAGCAGCTCCCAAAGCACTTCTAACTATGGCTACACCTTC. It codes for CASSSQSTSNYGYTF. Drawing the rest from reference TRBV5-4 and TRBJ1-2, the complete variable domain is ETGVTQSPTHLIKTRGQQVTLRCSSQSGHNTVSWYQQALGQGPQFIFQYYREEENGRGNFPPRFSGLQFPNYSSELNVNALELDDSALYLCASSSQSTSNYGYTFGSGTRLTVV.

The gene calls are TRBV5-1 and TRBJ1-1; the D is unclear. Germline values: CDR1 SGHRS, CDR2 YFSETQ. V lost 0 bases and J lost 3, with 12 bases in between. CDR3 size: 15 residues. This chain's CDR3 is CASSLAEGWDTEAFF. CDR3 DNA: TGCGCCAGCAGCTTGGCAGAGGGCTGGGACACTGAAGCTTTCTTT.

The chain links TRBV6-7 to TRBJ2-1, with 16 bases fitting TRBD2. TRBV6-7 is marked as an open reading frame, function uncertain. This CDR3 is built from 17 residues. V lost 5 bases and J lost 5; bases outside the gene matches: 6. This CDR3 reads CASSKGLAGGCDNEQFF. Here the CDR3 DNA reads TGTGCCAGCAGTAAGGGACTAGCGGGGGGGTGTGACAATGAGCAGTTCTTC.

This clone showed up just once. This chain uses TRBV19 with TRBJ2-1; 9 bases fit TRBD2. Trimming at V came to 3 bases and at J to 6 bases, leaving 6 bases not matched to a gene. This CDR3 has 15 amino acids. Germline V lookup: CDR1 LNHDA, CDR2 SQIVND (reference sequence). CDR3 residues: CASSIGRGGLNEQFF. The CDR3, as DNA: TGTGCCAGTAGTATCGGGCGGGGGGGCCTCAATGAGCAGTTCTTC.

CDR3 DNA: TGTGCCAGCAGTCAGGACTCTGGGGCCAACGTCCTGACTTTC. Amino acids: CASSQDSGANVLTF. The V and J genes are TRBV28 and TRBJ2-6; no firm D call. V lost 5 bases to trimming and J lost 0 bases, with 5 bases between them. This CDR3 comprises 14 residues. Germline CDR1 MDHEN, CDR2 SYDVKM.

This clone has more than one count but fewer than ten. This rearrangement joins TRBV7-9 to TRBJ1-6, with TRBD1 as a possible D gene (6 bases). V shed 3 bases and J shed 10 bases, with 13 bases lying between them. This CDR3 contains 14 residues. The germline V gene has CDR1 SEHNR and CDR2 FQNEAQ (reference sequence). The CDR3 sequence: CASSLGTLLSPLHF. CDR3 coding DNA: TGTGCCAGCAGCTTGGGGACACTATTATCACCCCTCCACTTT.

This clone was seen a few times. The genes are TRBV6-5 and TRBJ1-1, with a possible D match to TRBD1 (5 bases). CDR1 and CDR2 from the germline V gene are MNHEY and SVGAGI. CDR3 length equals 14 residues. V was pared by 5 bases and J by 0 bases, with 10 bases between. The CDR3 nucleotides are TGTGCCAGCAGTCCAGGGATCATGAACACTGAAGCTTTCTTT. This translates into CASSPGIMNTEAFF.

The V call is TRBV12-3 or TRBV12-4, the J call TRBJ1-2, with 9 positions matching TRBD1. V lost 6 bases to trimming and J lost 8 bases; unmatched junction nucleotides: 4. The CDR3 is made up of 12 amino acids. DNA for the CDR3: TGTGCCAGCAGAACAGGGGGCCGAGGCTACACCTTC. This gives the protein CASRTGGRGYTF.

The chain carries TRBV7-2 and TRBJ2-7, with a weak D call TRBD1 (5 bases). This CDR3 has 14 amino acids. V lost 4 bases and J 2 bases, leaving 12 bases between the germline ends. Germline CDR1 and CDR2: SGHTA and FQGNSA. In nucleotides, the CDR3 is TGTGCCAGCAGCTCCTATCAGGGCCCCTACGAGCAGTACTTC. It is translated as CASSSYQGPYEQYF.

The chain recombines TRBV7-2 with TRBJ2-7; D is uncertain. The CDR3 totals 13 residues. Germline CDR1 is SGHTA and CDR2 is FQGNSA. The ends were cut back, 5 bases at V and 2 bases at J, with 10 bases in the middle. CDR3 residues: CASSPVSAYEQYF. Written as DNA, the CDR3 is TGTGCCAGCAGCCCGGTTTCGGCCTACGAGCAGTACTTC.

The count of this clone is one. The rearrangement joins TRBV10-1 to TRBJ1-1; D is possibly TRBD1 (6 bases). Germline lookup yields CDR1 WNHNN and CDR2 SYGVQD (reference sequence). This CDR3 region has 15 residues. V was pared by 11 bases and J by 6 bases, with 25 bases between. The CDR3 DNA follows: TGCGCCGGCCCATTCCTAAGTAGGGGGAAGGCTGAAGCTTTCTTT. Protein sequence: CAGPFLSRGKAEAFF.

The rearrangement uses TRBV5-4 and TRBJ1-2, with D tentatively TRBD1 (5 bases). The CDR3 loop spans 17 amino acids. V lost 1 base and J 6 bases, leaving 22 bases between the germline ends. Germline V lookup: CDR1 SGHNT, CDR2 YYREEE (reference sequence). In DNA, the CDR3 is TGTGCCAGCAGCTTGTATCCGACTTTAGGGGATTTCAATGGCTACACCTTC. Translating it yields CASSLYPTLGDFNGYTF. The variable domain in full, completed from reference TRBV5-4 and TRBJ1-2, reads ETGVTQSPTHLIKTRGQQVTLRCSSQSGHNTVSWYQQALGQGPQFIFQYYREEENGRGNFPPRFSGLQFPNYSSELNVNALELDDSALYLCASSLYPTLGDFNGYTFGSGTRLTVV.

The chain carries TRBV29-1 and TRBJ2-7; TRBD1 agrees at 11 bases. CDR3 length: 14 amino acids. The trim removed 6 bases at V and 4 bases at J, leaving 8 bases unmatched. The germline CDR1 and CDR2 sequences are SQVTM and ANQGSEA. The CDR3 nucleotides are TGCAGCGTCTCCCCCGGGACAGGGGGGTACGAGCAGTACTTC. Amino acids: CSVSPGTGGYEQYF.

The CDR3 is CASSPQAGVRNTEAFF. In DNA, the CDR3 is TGTGCCAGCAGCCCCCAGGCAGGGGTAAGAAACACTGAAGCTTTCTTT. The chain has TRBV27 and TRBJ1-1; tentatively, D is TRBD1 (6 bases). With 6 bases removed from V and 2 bases from J, the gap between germline ends came to 19 bases. The CDR3 is made up of 16 amino acids. CDR1 is MNHEY, CDR2 SMNVEV, per germline (reference sequence).

The chain has TRBV7-8 and TRBJ1-1, with 7 bases that match TRBD1. CDR1 is SGHVS and CDR2 is FQNEAQ in the germline V gene. V shed 3 bases and J 5 bases; nucleotides not matched to a gene: 3. There are 13 residues in the CDR3. CDR3 bases: TGTGCCAGCAGCTTGACAGGGAGGACTGAAGCTTTCTTT. This translates into CASSLTGRTEAFF. Full variable domain (remainder filled in from reference TRBV7-8 and TRBJ1-1): GAGVSQSPRYKVAKRGQDVALRCDPISGHVSLFWYQQALGQGPEFLTYFQNEAQLDKSGLPSDRFFAERPEGSVSTLKIQRTQQEDSAVYLCASSLTGRTEAFFGQGTRLTVV.

The genes are TRBV27 and TRBJ1-2, with D tentatively TRBD1 (5 bases). Trimming shortened V by 6 bases and J by 4 bases, and 15 bases separated the two germline ends. The CDR3 has 14 amino acids. CDR1 is MNHEY, CDR2 SMNVEV, per germline (reference sequence). The DNA of the CDR3 is TGTGCCAGCAGGCGAAACACAGGAGTCTATGGCTACACCTTC. This codes for CASRRNTGVYGYTF.

CDR3 nucleotides: TGTGCTAGTGGTTTGGAGAGCAAGAGACAGGGGGATAATTCACCCCTCCACTTT. Its protein product is CASGLESKRQGDNSPLHF. The rearrangement uses TRBV12-5 and TRBJ1-6; 9 bases agree with TRBD1. Germline CDR1 LGHNT, CDR2 FRNRAP. V lost 1 base to trimming and J lost 5 bases; unmatched junction nucleotides: 9. The CDR3 has 18 residues.

The rearrangement joins TRBV5-1 to TRBJ2-1; possibly TRBD2 for D (5 bases). The CDR3 sequence is 17 residues long. Trimming stripped 4 bases from V and 1 base from J, with 18 bases between. The germline V gene has CDR1 SGHRS and CDR2 YFSETQ. The CDR3 bases are TGCGCCAGCAGCCCCCAGGCCCGGGGTAGGTCCTACAATGAGCAGTTCTTC. This codes for CASSPQARGRSYNEQFF.

The chain has TRBV5-4 and TRBJ1-1; 7 bases are a match to TRBD1. Germline V gene data show CDR1 as SGHNT and CDR2 as YYREEE (reference sequence). The CDR3 extends over 16 amino acids. Unmatched junction bases numbered 5, after V lost 0 bases and J lost 0 bases. CDR3 protein: CASSLGRGQVNTEAFF. The DNA of the CDR3 is TGTGCCAGCAGCTTGGGGAGGGGGCAAGTGAACACTGAAGCTTTCTTT.

J is TRBJ2-7 and V is TRBV6-5; D not resolved. Trimming cost V 5 bases and J 1 base, with 12 bases left between them. The CDR3 has 14 residues. Per germline, CDR1 MNHEY and CDR2 SVGAGI. The CDR3 nucleotides are TGTGCCAGCAGTCCCGTGATCCAGTCCTACGAGCAGTACTTC. This encodes CASSPVIQSYEQYF.

This clone has just one count. The chain links TRBV21-1 to TRBJ2-5; the DNA was not compared with TRBD2, the D call given in the table. TRBV21-1 is deemed a pseudogene. This CDR3 has 13 amino acids. CDR3 DNA: TGTGCCAACGTACCAGAGCGGCAAGAGACCCAGTACTTC. It is translated as CANVPERQETQYF.

J is TRBJ1-2 and V is TRBV7-3; possibly TRBD1 for D (6 bases). Trimming left V 5 bases short and J 4 bases short, with 14 bases between. The CDR3 extends over 14 amino acids. Germline V gives CDR1 SGHTA, CDR2 FQGTGA. CDR3 sequence (DNA): TGTGCCAGCAGCCCAGCGGGACAAAGCTATGGCTACACCTTC. Its protein is CASSPAGQSYGYTF.

The V call is TRBV5-1, the J call TRBJ2-5, with 11 bases fitting TRBD2. CDR3 size: 16 residues. The J segment lost 5 bases and the V segment lost 2 bases, leaving 8 bases of the junction unmatched. Germline CDR1 SGHRS, CDR2 YFSETQ. This chain's CDR3 is CASSFQLAGVGETQYF. Written as DNA, the CDR3 is TGCGCCAGCAGCTTTCAACTAGCGGGGGTTGGTGAGACCCAGTACTTC.